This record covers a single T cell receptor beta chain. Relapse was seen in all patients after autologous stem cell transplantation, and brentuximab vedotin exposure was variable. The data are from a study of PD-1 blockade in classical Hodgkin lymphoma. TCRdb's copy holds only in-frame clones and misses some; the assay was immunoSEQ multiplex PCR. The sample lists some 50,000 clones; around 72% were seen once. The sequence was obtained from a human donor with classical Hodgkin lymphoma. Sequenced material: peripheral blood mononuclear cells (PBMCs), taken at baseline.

CDR3 sequence reads: CASSLPGRGEQFF. CDR3 bases: TGTGCCAGCAGCTTGCCGGGACGGGGTGAGCAGTTCTTC. The J gene is TRBJ2-1, the V gene TRBV5-4; possibly TRBD1 or TRBD2 for D (5 bases each). Germline V gives CDR1 SGHNT, CDR2 YYREEE (reference sequence). The CDR3 contains 13 residues. V was trimmed by 1 base and J by 9 bases, leaving 11 bases between them.